The TCR beta chain described here comes from a study of blood T cell repertoires in COVID-19 (dated by TCRdb to 2020 to 2022). Looking at the study overall: Samples covering the acute and convalescent phases of COVID-19 were provided by collaborators in the United States, Italy and Spain. The dataset comprised deeply sampled blood TCRbeta repertoires from subjects exposed to, actively infected with, or recovered from COVID-19. The samples were drawn from two sources: the first 160 participants of the ongoing ImmuneRACE study, and 1,000 to 1,500 subjects contributed by 6 global collaborators. The prospective study material was composed of cDNA or gDNA derived from T cells, B-cell-depleted T cells, or PBMCs. Where available, HLA class I and class II types were taken from metadata supplied by the sample provider and were not determined by assay-based typing. Nearly every sample came with metadata listing a de-identified subject ID, COVID-19 status, age in years and sex. The repertoires were released in a freely available public database intended as a resource for research on the immune response to SARS-CoV-2.

Counted from cysteine to phenylalanine, this CDR3 has 17 amino acids. Left in the record is the CDR3 DNA by itself, 51 bases read in frame from the first base. The germline ends are 16 bases apart after V is trimmed by 1 base and J by 4 bases. CDR1 SGHTA and CDR2 FQGNSA were looked up in the germline V gene. TCRbeta CDR3 regions were amplified from genomic DNA by means of the immunoSEQ Assay, a bias-controlled multiplex PCR. In the original analysis: Nucleated cell counts per sample were estimated from amplification of reference gene primers within the assay. To quantify the absolute abundance of each unique TCRbeta CDR3 rearrangement, sequence reads were collapsed and filtered. For each sample, productive Simpson clonality was calculated as the square root of Simpson's diversity index over productive rearrangements. TCRdb obtained this table from immuneACCESS and retained in-frame rearrangements with V and J assigned. These tables miss some clones; where compared with another copy, unresolved V genes account for less than half of the shortfall, and the remainder is unexplained. That table furnishes V, J and clone size, whereas the DNA furnished D and trimming. The sample table contains 95,000 to 150,000 clones; only one count was recorded for approximately 85% of them. Approximately 11% of the sample is held by the ten biggest clonotypes.

Each collaborating institution followed its own protocols to collect whole blood in K2EDTA tubes. For TCRbeta analysis, collaborators shipped samples as frozen whole blood, isolated PBMCs, or DNA extracted from either of those sample types. Results the study describes overall, beyond this receptor: The amount of clinical and demographic metadata varied by source and participant and was provided uncurated.

Points on this clone: Its antigen is not yet known. Base-call qualities are not available, and no considerably larger clone is one nucleotide away.

This receptor was taken from an elderly man with acute or convalescent COVID-19. The chain joins TRBV7-2 to TRBJ2-2; a tentative D call is TRBD1 (5 bases match). Sequences were obtained from peripheral blood. CDR3 sequence: CASSLDTARRGTGELFF. The nucleotides read TGTGCCAGCAGCTTAGATACGGCGAGAAGGGGCACCGGGGAGCTGTTTTTT.